The sequence of this T cell receptor (beta chain) was determined in a study of response to subunit inactivated influenza vaccine. Study-wide points: New T cells are recruited in small numbers by each seasonal influenza vaccination, according to the authors' suggestion.

This clonotype turned up a few times. What it binds is unknown. MiXCR, run by TCRdb on the RT-PCR reads, gives a single entry per CDR3 protein. This table holds about 610,000 distinct CDR3 sequences, around 13% found once. The CDR3 extends over 15 amino acids. Germline V gene data show CDR1 as SGHRS and CDR2 as YFSETQ. The ends lost 3 bases at V and 6 bases at J; junction bases unmatched: 6. This receptor was identified in a man aged 45-65 years who received an inactivated influenza vaccine. The material was PBMCs from blood, obtained 11 to 12 days after vaccination. This chain connects TRBV5-1 to TRBJ2-1; 10 positions agree with TRBD2. CDR3 sequence reads: CASSSSGGASNEQFF. CDR3 bases: TGCGCCAGCAGCTCGAGCGGGGGGGCCTCCAATGAGCAGTTCTTC.